The 10 T cell receptor beta chains below all came from one sample that was sequenced in a study of T cell clonotyping in hematopoietic cell transplantation. Time point defined: recipient sample about 28 days before transplant, after cytoreduction. Assay: immunoSEQ multiplex PCR; the TCRdb copy retains only in-frame clones and omits some. The sample has roughly 45,000 clones; 86% are singletons. The source was peripheral blood mononuclear cells, collected before stem cell transplant. These TCRs come from a man in his 60s with biphenotypic leukemia. Some clones in this sample may be carry-over from other donors' samples.

The chain couples TRBV5-1 to TRBJ2-3; D is unresolved. CDR1 is SGHRS and CDR2 is YFSETQ in the germline V gene. Trimming pared 4 bases from V and 5 bases from J, leaving 8 bases between. CDR3 size: 12 residues. Here the CDR3 DNA reads TGCGCCAGCAGCCAAAACATAGATACGCAGTATTTT. The encoded protein is CASSQNIDTQYF.

The rearrangement joins TRBV1 to TRBJ2-3. TRBV1 constitutes a pseudogene. This CDR3 region has 17 residues. CDR3 loop: CTSSHPGGSGFTDTQYF. Written as DNA, the CDR3 is TGCACCAGCAGCCACCCTGGTGGATCTGGATTCACAGATACGCAGTATTTT.

This chain connects TRBV5-1 to TRBJ1-1, with D hard to call. Germline CDR1 and CDR2: SGHRS and YFSETQ. Trimming took off 5 bases at V and 1 base at J, with 12 bases between the two ends. The CDR3 extends over 14 amino acids. CDR3 protein: CASRRKVTNTEAFF. The DNA of the CDR3 is TGCGCCAGCAGAAGGAAGGTGACGAACACTGAAGCTTTCTTT. Supplemented by reference TRBV5-1 and TRBJ1-1, the full variable domain reads KAGVTQTPRYLIKTRGQQVTLSCSPISGHRSVSWYQQTPGQGLQFLFEYFSETQRNKGNFPGRFSGRQFSNSRSEMNVSTLELGDSALYLCASRRKVTNTEAFFGQGTRLTVV.

This clone showed up just a few times. The rearrangement uses TRBV7-6 and TRBJ1-2; D gene unclear. This CDR3 is 18 amino acids long. Germline CDR1 SGHVS, CDR2 FNYEAQ. V was cut by 1 base and J by 3 bases, with 21 bases left in between. CDR3 coding DNA: TGTGCCAGCAGCTTAGAAGTAAGGGAACCCACTCACCACTATGGCTACACCTTC. This sequence encodes CASSLEVREPTHHYGYTF.

This clone occurred once. The sample has other DNA sequences that encode this CDR3 too. V usage is TRBV5-1 and J usage is TRBJ1-2, with a possible D match to TRBD1 (6 bases). This CDR3 is built from 14 residues. Germline lookup yields CDR1 SGHRS and CDR2 YFSETQ. Trimming stripped 0 bases from V and 3 bases from J, with 9 bases between. The CDR3, as DNA: TGCGCCAGCAGCTTGGGGGCAGGGGACTATGGCTACACCTTC. This translates into CASSLGAGDYGYTF.

This chain links TRBV28 with TRBJ1-2; D unclear. Per the germline V gene, CDR1 is MDHEN and CDR2 is SYDVKM. The CDR3 totals 12 residues. Trimming cost V 5 bases and J 7 bases, with 11 bases left between them. The CDR3 here is CASSMRNSGYTF. In DNA, the CDR3 is TGTGCCAGCAGTATGAGGAATTCTGGCTACACCTTC.

The chain joins TRBV2 to TRBJ1-5, with a weak D call TRBD1 (6 bases). Germline CDR1 is SNHLY and CDR2 is FYNNEI. The V gene lost 7 bases and the J gene lost 2 bases, with 9 bases spanning the gap. The CDR3 is made up of 13 amino acids. CDR3 sequence (DNA): TGTGCCAGCAAGGGGGTGGGCAATCAGCCCCAGCATTTT. It encodes CASKGVGNQPQHF.

J is TRBJ1-2 and V is TRBV4-2, with TRBD1 matching over 7 bases. CDR3 length equals 15 residues. CDR1 is LGHNA and CDR2 is YNFKEQ in the germline V gene. V was clipped by 3 bases and J by 3 bases; unmatched bases: 7. For the CDR3, the DNA is TGTGCCAGCAGCCACGCAACAGGGGATTACTATGGCTACACCTTC. Translating gives CASSHATGDYYGYTF.

V gene TRBV29-1 combines with J gene TRBJ1-2; TRBD1 might be the D (5 bases). Trimming cost V 7 bases and J 7 bases, with 19 bases left between them. Germline V gene data show CDR1 as SQVTM and CDR2 as ANQGSEA. CDR3 length: 13 residues. CDR3 region: CSAGAAETGGYTF. In nucleotides, the CDR3 is TGCAGCGCTGGGGCGGCGGAAACCGGTGGCTACACCTTC.

The rearrangement links TRBV7-8 to TRBJ1-1; 7 bases line up with TRBD1. The germline V gene has CDR1 SGHVS and CDR2 FQNEAQ. V dropped 5 bases and J dropped 4; count of bases not matched to a gene: 7. This CDR3 has 14 residues. For the CDR3, the DNA is TGTGCCAGCAGCACGCGACAGGGACGCACTGAAGCTTTCTTT. Protein sequence: CASSTRQGRTEAFF.